The clone carrying this T cell receptor beta chain was detected once. Germline V gene data show CDR1 as MNHEY and CDR2 as SMNVEV (reference sequence). CDR3 length: 17 residues. The V end was cut by 2 bases, the J end by 1 base, with 16 bases between. The sample originates from a study of regulatory T cells in long-lasting Graves disease. Time point reported: persistent/refractory GD, antithyroid drugs over 5 years with positive TRAb. The TCR library was prepared using RNA isolated from PBMCs. Diagnosing Graves' disease relied on the American Thyroid Association guidelines. EDTA tubes received about 9.3 milliliters of collected peripheral blood. Sequencing libraries for TCR beta were prepared with iRepertoire HTBI primers and Arm-PCR of CDR3 regions. Per the study methods: Samples revealed roughly 62 TRBV and 14 TRBJ segments. One entry per CDR3 protein, called by TCRdb with MiXCR from the multiplex PCR reads. TCRdb's processing, not the authors', yielded these V and J calls. The sample lists a few hundred thousand distinct CDR3 sequences, 20% to 25% occurring once.

Sequenced material: peripheral blood mononuclear cells (PBMCs), taken when the disease was refractory, from a patient treated with antithyroid drugs. The clonotype originates from a female donor with Graves disease. The chain combines TRBV27 with TRBJ2-3; D might be TRBD2 (5 bases). In DNA form, the CDR3 reads TGTGCCAGCAGTTTAAGACCTACGATGCGGGGCACAGATACGCAGTATTTT. Translation gives CASSLRPTMRGTDTQYF.